The entry below gives a single T cell receptor (beta chain) sequence along with its context. Its antigen is undetermined. A much bigger clone sits one base away, suggesting this may be a read error. The sample is drawn from a study of T cells in Graves' hyperthyroidism and ophthalmopathy. Study findings and constraints: Stable hyperthyroidism was told apart from ophthalmopathy by a model built on 13 V-J features.

RNA transcripts provided the source from which TCR beta CDR3 regions were amplified. Carried out on the TCR CDR3, a first-round RT-PCR used the HTBI primer set. One entry per CDR3 protein, called by TCRdb with MiXCR from the multiplex PCR reads. This repertoire shows 480,000 or so distinct CDR3 sequences, around 15% found once; its top ten account for less than 20%. This CDR3 comprises 15 residues. Per germline, CDR1 SGHKS and CDR2 YYEKEE (reference sequence). Trimming cost V 5 bases and J 6 bases; bases outside gene matches: 13. The V gene is TRBV5-5, the J gene TRBJ2-7, with TRBD1 matching over 8 bases. The TCR sequence derives from a woman aged 18-29 years with Graves' hyperthyroidism. Sequencing was performed on blood. CDR3 sequence: CASSHTGGRLCEQYV. DNA of the CDR3: TGTGCCAGCAGTCATACAGGGGGGCGCTTATGCGAGCAGTACGTC.